The rows below give T cell receptor beta chains drawn from one sample of a study of molecular identifiers for immune sequencing clone quantification. TCRdb re-called the PCR reads through MiXCR, storing one row per CDR3 protein. The sample includes hundreds of thousands of distinct CDR3 sequences, 15% to 20% of them seen just once. The sample was naive CD8+ T cells from blood, with Jurkat cell RNA spiked in. The receptors were gathered from a human donor in good health. Some libraries in this study had Jurkat cell RNA spiked in. The CDR3 runs from the conserved cysteine through the conserved F or W. D genes are given only for firm matches. Not all rows give a size; the values are once, few, many and, for expanded clones, a class.

cdr3_nt cdr3_aa j_call cdr3_length clone_size v_call d_call
TGTGCCAGTACCGCCGGGACAGGTCCCTACGAGCAGTACTTC CASTAGTGPYEQYF TRBJ2-7 14 - TRBV19 TRBD1
TGTGCCAGCAGCTTAGGCTTAGTAGCGGGGGACACAGATACGCAGTATTTT CASSLGLVAGDTDTQYF TRBJ2-3 17 many TRBV13 TRBD2
TGTGCCAGCAGCCAGGACAGGGAAGATCAGCCCCAGCATTTT CASSQDREDQPQHF TRBJ1-5 14 many TRBV14 TRBD1
TGCGCCAGCAGCCGAGGGGTGACTAATCAGCCCCAGCATTTT CASSRGVTNQPQHF TRBJ1-5 14 - TRBV4-1 -
TGTGCCAGCAGTTTATCCACTCATCAGCCCCAGCATTTT CASSLSTHQPQHF TRBJ1-5 13 - TRBV12-3/TRBV12-4 -
TGTGCCAGCAGCGCCAGGGCTAGCGGGATAATGGACGAGCAGTACTTC CASSARASGIMDEQYF TRBJ2-7 16 - TRBV9 TRBD2
TGTGCCAGCAGTCAGTACTGGAACACTGAAGCTTTCTTT CASSQYWNTEAFF TRBJ1-1 13 many TRBV6-2/TRBV6-3 -
TGCGCCAGCAGCCAAGATCTGGACAGTGCGGGGTCACCCCTCCACTTT CASSQDLDSAGSPLHF TRBJ1-6 16 - TRBV4-3 -
TGTGCCTGGAATGCGGGATCGAGCAATCAGCCCCAGCATTTT CAWNAGSSNQPQHF TRBJ1-5 14 many TRBV30 -
TGTGCCAGCAGCTCAGCCCAGGGGGCCAGGGGCACTGAAGCTTTCTTT CASSSAQGARGTEAFF TRBJ1-1 16 - TRBV7-6 TRBD1
TGTGCCACCAGTTCGGAGCGGGGCCTATACAATGAGCAGTTCTTC CATSSERGLYNEQFF TRBJ2-1 15 many TRBV24-1 TRBD2
TGTGCCAGCAGTTACTCGACTACAGGGGCGGATACGCAGTATTTT CASSYSTTGADTQYF TRBJ2-3 15 many TRBV6-5 TRBD1
TGTGCCAGCAGTGACCACATGAGCTCCTACAATGAGCAGTTCTTC CASSDHMSSYNEQFF TRBJ2-1 15 many TRBV6-4 -
TGTGCCAGCAGTGACATCTTCTATAATTCACCCCTCCACTTT CASSDIFYNSPLHF TRBJ1-6 14 few TRBV28 -
TGCGCCAGCAGGGGGGAACCTCCCTACGAGCAGTACTTC CASRGEPPYEQYF TRBJ2-7 13 many TRBV5-1 -
TGCGCCAGCAGCTTGGGACAGGGGATCCCTGAAGCTTTCTTT CASSLGQGIPEAFF TRBJ1-1 14 many TRBV5-1 TRBD1
TGTGCCAGCAGTTACCGGGAGAACTACAATGAGCAGTTCTTC CASSYRENYNEQFF TRBJ2-1 14 - TRBV6-6 -
TGCGCCAGCAGCCAAGATCAAGAGCAGCCCTACGAGCAGTACTTC CASSQDQEQPYEQYF TRBJ2-7 15 many TRBV4-1 -
TGTGCCAGCAGTTACAGGGGCGGGAGTTGGGATGAGCAGTTCTTC CASSYRGGSWDEQFF TRBJ2-1 15 few TRBV6-2/TRBV6-3 TRBD2
TGTGCCACCAGTGACCCCGGGACAGGGCCCGGGGAGCTGTTTTTT CATSDPGTGPGELFF TRBJ2-2 15 once TRBV24-1 TRBD1
TGTGCCAGCTCGTTCGGGGTCGGGACAGATACGCAGTATTTT CASSFGVGTDTQYF TRBJ2-3 14 many TRBV7-3 -
TGTGCCAGCAGCTTGGATAGGGTTTCCTATGATGGCTACACCTTC CASSLDRVSYDGYTF TRBJ1-2 15 few TRBV5-3 -
TGTGCCAGCAGCTTAGAGGGACAGGGTTACGAGCAGTACTTC CASSLEGQGYEQYF TRBJ2-7 14 many TRBV11-2 TRBD1
TGTGCCAGCGTCCCGGGTGATCTCTACGAGCAGTACTTC CASVPGDLYEQYF TRBJ2-7 13 many TRBV7-9 -
TGCGCCAGCAGCTCAGTCGGACAGGGGAGCTTCGACACTGAAGCTTTCTTT CASSSVGQGSFDTEAFF TRBJ1-1 17 many TRBV5-1 TRBD1
TGTGCCAGCAGCTCGCCGGGACGGCGGCTCCAAGAGACCCAGTACTTC CASSSPGRRLQETQYF TRBJ2-5 16 many TRBV11-2 -
TGTGCCAGCAGTCGGACAGGGGTCGACGAGCAGTACTTC CASSRTGVDEQYF TRBJ2-7 13 - TRBV12-3/TRBV12-4 TRBD1
TGTGCCACCAGCAGAGATGGAGGGGACCAGCCCCAGCATTTT CATSRDGGDQPQHF TRBJ1-5 14 - TRBV15 -
TGCAGTGCCCCTGATGTGGGACAGGGGGGGTATGAGCAGTTCTTC CSAPDVGQGGYEQFF TRBJ2-1 15 - TRBV20-1 TRBD1
TGTGCCAGCAGCCCCGCCGCGACACCAGCCAAAAACATTCAGTACTTC CASSPAATPAKNIQYF TRBJ2-4 16 many TRBV5-8 -
TGCAGTGCTAGAGGGGCCTCCGGGACTAGCGGGGGTGGAACAGATACGCAGTATTTT CSARGASGTSGGGTDTQYF TRBJ2-3 19 many TRBV20-1 TRBD2
TGCAGTGCCCGGGGACTACGCACAGATACGCAGTATTTT CSARGLRTDTQYF TRBJ2-3 13 many TRBV20-1 TRBD2
TGTGCCAGCAACCCAGGGACAGCTCTCATGAACACTGAAGCTTTCTTT CASNPGTALMNTEAFF TRBJ1-1 16 many TRBV9 TRBD1
TGTGCCAGCAGTCCCAGCGGGGATACGCAGTATTTT CASSPSGDTQYF TRBJ2-3 12 many TRBV12-3/TRBV12-4 -
TGTGCCAGCAGCCCCGGGGGAGGTTTGACGGAGACCCAGTACTTC CASSPGGGLTETQYF TRBJ2-5 15 - TRBV28 -
TGTGCCAGCAGTTTAATAGCGGGAGCTCCAGATACGCAGTATTTT CASSLIAGAPDTQYF TRBJ2-3 15 - TRBV12-3/TRBV12-4 TRBD2
TGTGCCACCCATCTTGGAACTGAAGCTTTCTTT CATHLGTEAFF TRBJ1-1 11 few TRBV6-5 -
TGTGCCAGCAGTTTGGGGGGACAGGGGGGTGAGCAGTTCTTC CASSLGGQGGEQFF TRBJ2-1 14 - TRBV27 TRBD1
TGTGCCAGCAGCTTAAGGGGGGAGGAGCAGTTCTTC CASSLRGEEQFF TRBJ2-1 12 - TRBV11-2 -
TGTGCCAGCAGCTTAGAACAGGGCACCTACAATGAGCAGTTCTTC CASSLEQGTYNEQFF TRBJ2-1 15 many TRBV7-2 -
TGTGCCAGCAGCCTCGAAGGGCGGGACACAGATACGCAGTATTTT CASSLEGRDTDTQYF TRBJ2-3 15 many TRBV11-3 -
TGTGCCAGCAGTTCGCGGGGGGACAAAGAGACCCAGTACTTC CASSSRGDKETQYF TRBJ2-5 14 many TRBV12-3/TRBV12-4 TRBD2
TGCAGCGTTGAATATCTAGGGAGATATGGCTACACCTTC CSVEYLGRYGYTF TRBJ1-2 13 many TRBV29-1 -
TGTGCCAGCAGCCAAGATCCCCCAGACCCAGATACGCAGTATTTT CASSQDPPDPDTQYF TRBJ2-3 15 many TRBV4-2 -
TGTGCCACCAGCATCAATACGGGACCCGCCCAGTATTTT CATSINTGPAQYF TRBJ2-3 13 many TRBV15 -
TGTGCCAGCAGCGTAGAACCTAGCCCGGGGGGGGAGCTGTTTTTT CASSVEPSPGGELFF TRBJ2-2 15 few TRBV9 -
TGCAGTGCGGCTTCTCTAGCGGCCAACTCCCACGAGCAGTACTTC CSAASLAANSHEQYF TRBJ2-7 15 - TRBV20-1 TRBD2
TGCAGCGTTGTAACCGGGACGAATCAACGGGCTTTCTTT CSVVTGTNQRAFF TRBJ1-1 13 many TRBV29-1 -
TGCGCCAGCAGCCAAGATCACGGGGACCAAGAGACCCAGTACTTC CASSQDHGDQETQYF TRBJ2-5 15 many TRBV4-3 -
TGTGCCAGCAGCGTGGGACAGGGTTTTACCGGGGAGCTGTTTTTT CASSVGQGFTGELFF TRBJ2-2 15 few TRBV9 TRBD1
TGTGCCAGCAGATTTACGGGACAGGGGTCCCGATTATTAAATGAAAAACTGTTTTTT CASRFTGQGSRLLNEKLFF TRBJ1-4 19 few TRBV2 TRBD1
TGCGCCAGCAGCCAAGATCATCAGGCCTACGAGCAGTACTTC CASSQDHQAYEQYF TRBJ2-7 14 many TRBV4-1 -
TGTGCCAGCAGCCCCCCGGAGGAGACCCAGTACTTC CASSPPEETQYF TRBJ2-5 12 many TRBV7-9 -
TGTGCTAGTGGTTGGCAGGGACACGAGCAGTACTTC CASGWQGHEQYF TRBJ2-7 12 - TRBV12-5 -
TGTGCCAGCAGCTTGGATGGGACGGCGGCCCAGTACTTC CASSLDGTAAQYF TRBJ2-5 13 many TRBV5-4 -